These T cell receptor beta chains were read from a single sample in a study of response to subunit inactivated influenza vaccine. TCRdb reanalysed the RT-PCR reads using MiXCR and keeps one entry per CDR3 protein. The table records fewer than 800,000 distinct CDR3 sequences, less than 20% of them present only once. The sample in question was PBMCs from blood, obtained roughly 12 days after vaccination. These receptor sequences come from a man aged 45-65 years who received an inactivated influenza vaccine. Both conserved end residues are part of each CDR3. Fields, in order: V gene, J gene, clone size, D gene, CDR3 DNA, CDR3 protein. D genes are given only for firm matches. Clone sizes are given selectively: once, few, many, or a class where the clone is expanded.

>TRBV20-1|TRBJ1-6|.|.
TGCAGTGCTAACCCCGCGGGGGGGAATTCACCCCTCCACTTT
CSANPAGGNSPLHF
>TRBV28|TRBJ2-2|.|.
TGTGCCAGCAGGGCGGACAACACCGGGGAGCTGTTTTTT
CASRADNTGELFF
>TRBV27|TRBJ1-2|many|TRBD1
TGTGCCAGCAGTCCTGCGACAGGGGGATCGTATGGCTACACCTTC
CASSPATGGSYGYTF
>TRBV13|TRBJ2-3|few|.
TGTGCCAGCAGCTGGGGCCCAGCGGAGGCCGTCACAGATACGCAGTATTTT
CASSWGPAEAVTDTQYF
>TRBV20-1|TRBJ2-1|few|TRBD2
TGCAGTGCTCCTCCCCGCGGGACTAGCGGGGGCACGGGGAATGAGCAGTTCTTC
CSAPPRGTSGGTGNEQFF
>TRBV29-1|TRBJ1-2|many|.
TGCAGCGTTGCCAGGCAGGATCTCTATGGCTACACCTTC
CSVARQDLYGYTF
>TRBV20-1|TRBJ2-3|few|TRBD2
TGCAGTGCTTCACTAGCGGGAGGCACAGATACGCAGTATTTT
CSASLAGGTDTQYF
>TRBV6-2/TRBV6-3|TRBJ2-7|few|.
TGTGCCAGCAGACGCGCGGGACCCATCTACGAGCAGTACTTC
CASRRAGPIYEQYF
>TRBV5-5|TRBJ2-2|.|TRBD1
TGTGCCAGCAGCTGGACAGGGGCGGTGAACACCGGGGAGCTGTTTTTT
CASSWTGAVNTGELFF
>TRBV20-1|TRBJ2-1|.|TRBD2
TGCAGTGCTAGAGATCTAAGGGGACTAGCGGGGTTAAGCTCCTACAATGAGCAGTTCTTC
CSARDLRGLAGLSSYNEQFF
>TRBV14|TRBJ2-1|.|TRBD1
TGTGCCAGCAGCCACGTGGACAGGGTTGGCAATGAGCAGTTCTTC
CASSHVDRVGNEQFF
>TRBV3-1|TRBJ1-1|.|.
TGTGCCAGCAGCCACGACGACGGGGACACTGAAGCTTTCTTT
CASSHDDGDTEAFF
>TRBV6-2/TRBV6-3|TRBJ2-1|few|TRBD1
TGTGCCAGCAGTCCATGGGGGACAGGGAATCTTTACAATGAGCAGTTCTTC
CASSPWGTGNLYNEQFF
>TRBV6-2/TRBV6-3|TRBJ2-1|many|.
TGTGCCAGCAGTTATTCGCCTTTGGGCGGCCTTTACAATGAGCAGTTCTTC
CASSYSPLGGLYNEQFF
>TRBV7-9|TRBJ2-5|few|.
TGTGCCAGCAGCTCCCCGTTGGGGGAAGAGACCCAGTACTTC
CASSSPLGEETQYF
>TRBV29-1|TRBJ1-2|.|.
TGCAGCGTTGAAGAACGAGGGGGTTCTAACTATGGCTACACCTTC
CSVEERGGSNYGYTF
>TRBV6-1|TRBJ2-3|.|TRBD1
TGTGCCAGCAGGAAACGACAGGGGGCAGATACGCAGTATTTT
CASRKRQGADTQYF
>TRBV29-1|TRBJ2-1|.|TRBD1
TGCAGCGTGAAGATACAGGGGGAACTAAATATCTACAATGAGCAGTTCTTC
CSVKIQGELNIYNEQFF
>TRBV6-2/TRBV6-3|TRBJ2-7|.|.
TGTGCCAGCAGTTACGGGCCGGCAGGGAAGGACGAGCAGTACTTC
CASSYGPAGKDEQYF
>TRBV5-1|TRBJ1-4|.|TRBD1
TGCGCCAGCACCTACAACGGACAGGTTGGCGAAAAACTGTTTTTT
CASTYNGQVGEKLFF
>TRBV12-3/TRBV12-4|TRBJ1-5|few|.
TGTGCCAGCAGCCAACAGGCTAGCAATCAGCCCCAGCATTTT
CASSQQASNQPQHF
>TRBV5-1|TRBJ2-1|.|TRBD2
TGCGCCAGCAGCAGGCTAGCGGGGGGAAAAACCTCCTCCAATGAGCAGTTCTTC
CASSRLAGGKTSSNEQFF